This TCR beta chain originates from a study of regulatory T cells in long-lasting Graves disease. Researchers made TCR beta libraries by using iRepertoire HTBI primers and running Arm-PCR on CDR3 regions. From the multiplex PCR reads, TCRdb called clonotypes with MiXCR, one entry per CDR3 protein. This repertoire shows around 500,000 distinct CDR3 sequences, less than 15% found once; its top ten account for 8% to 10%. This sample's time point: newly diagnosed GD, antithyroid drugs for less than 3 months. PBMCs were the source of the RNA used for TCR sequencing. This clonotype was seen ten or more times. The CDR3 consists of 14 residues. Germline-derived CDR1 and CDR2 are LNHDA and SQIVND (reference sequence). The V gene end was trimmed by 8 bases and the J gene end by 2 bases; junction bases not matched to a gene: 3. The data also belong to a second study, concerning T cells in Graves' hyperthyroidism and ophthalmopathy. That publication notes: Primed by the HTBI set, a first-round RT-PCR was run on the TCR CDR3.

This receptor was obtained from a man aged 30 to 39 with Graves disease. Material: peripheral blood mononuclear cells (PBMCs), obtained at new diagnosis, from a patient treated with antithyroid drugs. J is TRBJ2-2 and V is TRBV19; 9 nucleotides line up with TRBD1. The DNA for the CDR3 is TGTGCCAGTGCGGACAGGGGAAACACCGGGGAGCTGTTTTTT. Its translation is CASADRGNTGELFF.